The present entry profiles one TCR beta chain with its context. The antigen is not known. The source of the sample is a study of high-grade serous ovarian cancer treatment subgroups. Study information: Samples averaged roughly 14,000 reads and several thousand unique TCR beta rearrangements.

Assay used: immunoSEQ multiplex PCR; TCRdb lists only in-frame clones, some missing. The sample yields roughly 7,600 clones, around 72% seen once. The V end lost 2 bases, the J end lost 13 bases, and 12 bases lay between the germline ends. The germline gives CDR1 MNHEY, CDR2 SVGAGI. The CDR3 spans 13 residues. Study findings and constraints: Same-patient tumor repertoires overlapped at about 0.095 to 0.85; different patients barely overlapped. Without spatial data, bulk sequencing limits insight into HGSC tumor diversity.

The tumor samples were collected prior to definitive surgery or chemotherapy. Sequences were obtained from tumor tissue. This TCR was sampled from a human donor with high-grade serous ovarian cancer. This chain uses TRBV6-5 with TRBJ1-6; the D is unclear. CDR3 bases: TGTGCCAGCAGTTACGGCAGGCCTGAGCCCCTCCACTTT. Translation: CASSYGRPEPLHF.